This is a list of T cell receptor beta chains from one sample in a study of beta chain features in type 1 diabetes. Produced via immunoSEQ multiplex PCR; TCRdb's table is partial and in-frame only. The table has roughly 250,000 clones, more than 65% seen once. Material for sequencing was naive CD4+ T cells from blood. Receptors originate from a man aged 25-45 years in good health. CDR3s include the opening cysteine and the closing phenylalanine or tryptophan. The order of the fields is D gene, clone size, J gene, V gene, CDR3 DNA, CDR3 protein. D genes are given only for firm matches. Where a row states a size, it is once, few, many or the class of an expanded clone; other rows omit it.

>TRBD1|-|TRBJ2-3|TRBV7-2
TGTGCCAGCAGGAGGGACAGGGGAACAGATACGCAGTATTTT
CASRRDRGTDTQYF
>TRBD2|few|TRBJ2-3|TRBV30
TGTGCCTGGGCTAGCGGGAAGGGTAGGGCAGATACGCAGTATTTT
CAWASGKGRADTQYF
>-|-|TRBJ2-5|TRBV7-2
TGTGCCAGCAGCTTAGTGGGAGAGACCCAGTACTTC
CASSLVGETQYF
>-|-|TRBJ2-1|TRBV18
TGTGCCAGCTCACCAGGGACGGACTACAATGAGCAGTTCTTC
CASSPGTDYNEQFF
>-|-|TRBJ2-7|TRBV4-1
TGCGCCAGCAGCCACCTGACTAGTTGGGAGCAGTACTTC
CASSHLTSWEQYF
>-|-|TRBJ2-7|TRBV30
TGTGCCTGGCAAAGGGCGTCCCCCCAAAACGAGCAGTACTTC
CAWQRASPQNEQYF
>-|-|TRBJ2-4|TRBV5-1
TGCGCCAGCAGCTCGACCGGGGAAACGGTAAACATTCAGTACTTC
CASSSTGETVNIQYF
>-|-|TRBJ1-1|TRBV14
TGTGCCAGCAGCCAGAGAATGAACACTGAAGCTTTCTTT
CASSQRMNTEAFF
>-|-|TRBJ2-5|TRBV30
TGTGCCTGGACTACCAATTACCAAGAGACCCAGTACTTC
CAWTTNYQETQYF
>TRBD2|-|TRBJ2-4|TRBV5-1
TGCGCCAGCAGGACGGCCACGGGAGGACCCAAAAACATTCAGTACTTC
CASRTATGGPKNIQYF
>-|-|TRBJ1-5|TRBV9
TGTGCCAGCAGCGTTCAGGGACTGAGCAATCAGCCCCAGCATTTT
CASSVQGLSNQPQHF
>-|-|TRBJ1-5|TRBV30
TGTGCCTGGAGCAGGGCTTATCAGCCCCAGCATTTT
CAWSRAYQPQHF
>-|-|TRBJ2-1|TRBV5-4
TGTGCCAGCAGCTTAGATAGCGGCTCCTACAATGAGCAGTTCTTC
CASSLDSGSYNEQFF
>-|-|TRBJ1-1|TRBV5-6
TGTGCCAGCAGCGAGCTGGGACCTCGGATGACTGAAGCTTTCTTT
CASSELGPRMTEAFF
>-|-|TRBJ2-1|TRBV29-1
TGCAGCGTTGGTGGGCAGCTAGGGCAGTTCTTC
CSVGGQLGQFF
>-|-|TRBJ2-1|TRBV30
TGTGCCTGGAAGATGGGGTCGGTCAATGAGCAGTTCTTC
CAWKMGSVNEQFF
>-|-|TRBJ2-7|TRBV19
TGTGCCAGTAGTATGGTACGGGACTCCTACGAGCAGTACTTC
CASSMVRDSYEQYF
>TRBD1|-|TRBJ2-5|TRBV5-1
TGCGCCAGCAGCCCCGGGACAGGGAAAGAGACCCAGTACTTC
CASSPGTGKETQYF
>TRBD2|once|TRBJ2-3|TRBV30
TGTGCCTGGATACCAACAGCGGGGGAGTTAGATACGCAGTATTTT
CAWIPTAGELDTQYF
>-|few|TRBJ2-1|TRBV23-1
TGCGCCAGCAGTCAATCAGAGGCGGGGGACAGGAGATACAATGAGCAGTTCTTC
CASSQSEAGDRRYNEQFF
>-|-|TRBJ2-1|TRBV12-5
TGTGCTAGTGGTTTGGCCCCCACCAATGAGCAGTTCTTC
CASGLAPTNEQFF
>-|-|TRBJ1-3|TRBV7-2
TGTGCCAGCAGTTCACAGGTCCATTCTGGAAACACCATATATTTT
CASSSQVHSGNTIYF
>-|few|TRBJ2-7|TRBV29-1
TGCAGCGTTGAGAGGGATTCGTACGAGCAGTACTTC
CSVERDSYEQYF
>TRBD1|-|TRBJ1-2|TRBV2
TGTGCCAGCAGTGGCGACAGGGCGGGCTATGGCTACACCTTC
CASSGDRAGYGYTF
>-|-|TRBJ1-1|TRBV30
TGTGCCTGTGCCAGGGAGGTGAACACTGAAGCTTTCTTT
CACAREVNTEAFF
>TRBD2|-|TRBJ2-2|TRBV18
TGTGCCAGCTCGGGGACTAGCGGGAACACCGGGGAGCTGTTTTTT
CASSGTSGNTGELFF
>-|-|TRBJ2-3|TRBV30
TGTGCCTGGACCGGGCAGGTAGATACGCAGTATTTT
CAWTGQVDTQYF
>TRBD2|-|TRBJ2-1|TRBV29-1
TGCAGCGCCCAAGCGGGAGTAGGCGAGCAGTTCTTC
CSAQAGVGEQFF
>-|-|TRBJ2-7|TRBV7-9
TGTGCCAGCAGCTTAGATAGGGGACCCTACGAGCAGTACTTC
CASSLDRGPYEQYF